This T cell receptor (beta chain) was documented in a study of T-cell memory formation after mild COVID-19. For the study at large: Largely donor-specific sequence clusters came from a couple of donors.

This clonotype is termed medium-sized. The target antigen is unknown. Via MiXCR, TCRdb re-called the 5' RACE reads, giving one row per CDR3 protein. The sample carries around 7,200 distinct CDR3 sequences, approximately 31% recorded once. There are 13 residues in the CDR3. Germline values: CDR1 SGHRS, CDR2 YFSETQ. V was clipped by 4 bases and J by 3 bases, with 11 bases between them. General study findings and limits: The pre-infection memory compartment contained some responding clones, suggesting cross-reactive memory joined.

Source material: PBMCs or a T cell subset sorted from them (not recorded which). The chain couples TRBV5-1 to TRBJ2-7; unclear D gene. This receptor was obtained from an adult woman who had mild COVID-19 (a few samples of this study predate the infection). Cell type and time point are not known. The CDR3 nucleotides are TGCGCCAGCAGCACCGACATAGGCTACGAGCAGTACTTC. Translated, it gives CASSTDIGYEQYF.